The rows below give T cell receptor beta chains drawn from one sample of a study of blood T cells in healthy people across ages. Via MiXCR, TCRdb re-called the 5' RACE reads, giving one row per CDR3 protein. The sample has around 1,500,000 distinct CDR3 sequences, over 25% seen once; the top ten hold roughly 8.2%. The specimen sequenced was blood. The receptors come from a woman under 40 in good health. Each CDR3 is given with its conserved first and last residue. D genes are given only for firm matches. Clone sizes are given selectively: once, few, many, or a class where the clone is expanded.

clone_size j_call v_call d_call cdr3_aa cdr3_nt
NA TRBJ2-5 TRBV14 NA CASSLGATAQETQYF TGTGCCAGCAGCTTGGGAGCGACGGCACAAGAGACCCAGTACTTC
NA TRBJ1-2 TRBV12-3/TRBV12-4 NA CASTRRTCISYGYTF TGTGCCAGCACCCGAAGGACCTGCATATCTTATGGCTACACCTTC
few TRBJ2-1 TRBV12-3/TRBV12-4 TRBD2 CADSSGIRNEQFF TGTGCCGACTCTAGCGGGATAAGGAATGAGCAGTTCTTC
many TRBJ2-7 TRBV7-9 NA CASSQSSTLFQDEQYF TGTGCCAGCAGCCAATCTAGCACCCTTTTCCAGGACGAGCAGTACTTC
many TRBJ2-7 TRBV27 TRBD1 CASRRTGVRDEQYF TGTGCCAGCAGACGGACAGGGGTGAGGGACGAGCAGTACTTC
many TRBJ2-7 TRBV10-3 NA CAIRTGGAYEQYF TGTGCCATCAGAACCGGGGGAGCCTACGAGCAGTACTTC
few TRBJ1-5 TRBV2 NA CASSEVQLRQPQHF TGTGCCAGCAGTGAAGTACAGCTAAGGCAGCCCCAGCATTTT
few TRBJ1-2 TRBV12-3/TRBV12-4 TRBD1 CASSWAGTGNNYGYTF TGTGCCAGCAGTTGGGCCGGGACAGGGAATAACTATGGCTACACCTTC
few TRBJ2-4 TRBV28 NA CASSPGGAQVKNIQYF TGTGCCAGCAGCCCAGGAGGGGCTCAGGTCAAAAACATTCAGTACTTC
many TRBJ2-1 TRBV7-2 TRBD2 CASSPRLAGGSYNEQFF TGTGCCAGCAGCCCAAGACTAGCGGGTGGGTCCTACAATGAGCAGTTCTTC
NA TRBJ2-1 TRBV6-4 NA CASSGGINNEQFF TGTGCCAGCAGTGGGGGTATTAACAATGAGCAGTTCTTC
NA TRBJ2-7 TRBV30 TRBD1 CAWRTGGSYEQYF TGTGCCTGGAGGACAGGGGGTTCCTACGAGCAGTACTTC
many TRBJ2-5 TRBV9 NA CASSVDQQETQYF TGTGCCAGCAGCGTAGACCAGCAAGAGACCCAGTACTTC
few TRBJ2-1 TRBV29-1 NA CSVARVASYNEQFF TGCAGCGTTGCTCGGGTTGCCTCCTACAATGAGCAGTTCTTC
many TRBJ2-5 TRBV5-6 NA CASSGEVTQYF TGTGCCAGCAGCGGAGAGGTGACCCAGTACTTC
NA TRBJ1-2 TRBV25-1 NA CASSESYLEGNGYTF TGTGCCAGCAGTGAATCCTACCTGGAGGGAAATGGCTACACCTTC
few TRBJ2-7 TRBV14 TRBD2 CASSHGSSGGFYEQYF TGTGCCAGCAGCCATGGCTCTAGCGGGGGATTCTACGAGCAGTACTTC
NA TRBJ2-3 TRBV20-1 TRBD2 CSALVSGGATDTQYF TGCAGTGCCCTGGTCAGCGGGGGGGCCACCGATACGCAGTATTTT
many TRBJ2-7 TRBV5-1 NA CASSLAQGNSYEQYF TGCGCCAGCAGCTTGGCTCAAGGCAACTCCTACGAGCAGTACTTC
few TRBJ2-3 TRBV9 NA CASSVGRDFGTDTQYF TGTGCCAGCAGCGTGGGCCGGGACTTCGGCACAGATACGCAGTATTTT
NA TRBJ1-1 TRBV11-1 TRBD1 CASTVGTEEAFF TGTGCCAGCACCGTGGGGACAGAAGAAGCTTTCTTT
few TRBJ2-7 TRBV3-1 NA CASSQNKREQYF TGTGCCAGCAGCCAGAATAAGCGCGAGCAGTACTTC
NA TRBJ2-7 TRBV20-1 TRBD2 CSAWTSGRDEQYF TGCAGTGCGTGGACTAGCGGGAGAGATGAGCAGTACTTC
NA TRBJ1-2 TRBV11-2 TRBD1 CASSLVLYGTGNGYTF TGTGCCAGCAGCTTAGTCCTTTACGGGACAGGGAATGGCTACACCTTC
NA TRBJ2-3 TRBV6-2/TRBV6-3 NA CASSYGAALRTDTQYF TGTGCCAGCAGTTACGGGGCCGCCCTTCGCACCGATACGCAGTATTTT
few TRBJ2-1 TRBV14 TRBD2 CASSHPGLAGGPNEQFF TGTGCCAGCAGCCATCCGGGACTAGCGGGGGGGCCTAATGAGCAGTTCTTC
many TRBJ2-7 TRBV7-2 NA CASSFGTKYEQYF TGTGCCAGCAGCTTCGGGACAAAGTACGAGCAGTACTTC
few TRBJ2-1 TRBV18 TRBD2 CASSPQAGGLNEQFF TGTGCCAGCTCACCCCAAGCGGGGGGTCTCAATGAGCAGTTCTTC
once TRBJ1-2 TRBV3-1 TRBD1 CASRTGGYGYIF TGTGCCAGCAGAACAGGGGGCTATGGCTACATCTTC
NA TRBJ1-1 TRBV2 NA CASRREQGGGEAFF TGTGCCAGCAGACGGGAACAGGGCGGTGGTGAAGCTTTCTTT
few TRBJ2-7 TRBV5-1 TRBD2 CASSLTSDSYEQYF TGCGCCAGCAGCTTAACTAGCGATTCCTACGAGCAGTACTTC
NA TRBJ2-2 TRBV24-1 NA CATSDSYPGELFF TGTGCCACCAGTGATTCCTACCCCGGGGAGCTGTTTTTT
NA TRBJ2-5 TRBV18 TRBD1 CASSLVGVSGQTQETQYF TGTGCCAGCTCACTGGTAGGCGTGTCGGGACAGACGCAAGAGACCCAGTACTTC
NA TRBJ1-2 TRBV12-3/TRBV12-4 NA CASKLGSFHGYTF TGTGCCAGCAAGTTGGGCTCGTTCCATGGCTACACCTTC
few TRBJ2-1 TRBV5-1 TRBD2 CASSRNGGYNEQFF TGCGCCAGCAGCAGGAACGGGGGGTACAATGAGCAGTTCTTC
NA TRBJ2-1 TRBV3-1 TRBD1 CARSQTGQGAIEQFF TGTGCCAGGAGCCAGACCGGACAGGGGGCGATTGAGCAGTTCTTC
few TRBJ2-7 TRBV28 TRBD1 CASSRTGLFYEQYF TGTGCCAGTTCCCGGACAGGCCTATTCTACGAGCAGTACTTC
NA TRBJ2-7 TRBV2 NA CASRRDTTAQYF TGTGCCAGCAGGAGGGACACAACGGCGCAGTACTTC
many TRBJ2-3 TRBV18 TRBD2 CASSETSADTQYF TGTGCCAGCTCAGAGACTAGCGCAGATACGCAGTATTTT
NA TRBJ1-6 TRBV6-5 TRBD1 CASSYSVYGGTGFSPLHF TGTGCCAGCAGTTACTCGGTGTATGGGGGGACAGGGTTTTCACCCCTCCACTTT
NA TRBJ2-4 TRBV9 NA CASGTDENIQYF TGTGCCAGCGGGACGGATGAAAACATTCAGTACTTC
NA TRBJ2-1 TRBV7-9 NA CATGIKNEQFF TGTGCAACCGGGATCAAGAATGAGCAGTTCTTC
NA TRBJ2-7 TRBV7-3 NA CASSLIHGDNEQYF TGTGCCAGCAGCTTAATTCACGGGGACAATGAGCAGTACTTC
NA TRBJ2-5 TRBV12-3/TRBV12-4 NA CASSLTHKTGRTETQYF TGTGCCAGCAGTTTAACACACAAGACAGGCCGAACGGAGACCCAGTACTTC
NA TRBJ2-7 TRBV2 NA CASRGDGAYEQYF TGTGCCAGCAGAGGTGACGGGGCCTACGAGCAGTACTTC
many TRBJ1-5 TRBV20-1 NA CSARLQGDYSNQPQHF TGCAGTGCTAGACTTCAGGGAGACTATAGCAATCAGCCCCAGCATTTT
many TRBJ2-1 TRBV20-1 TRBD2 CSAGGLAGNNEQFF TGCAGTGCTGGGGGACTAGCGGGAAACAATGAGCAGTTCTTC
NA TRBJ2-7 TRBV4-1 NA CASTQTTQGPYEQYF TGCGCCAGCACCCAAACAACGCAAGGCCCTTACGAGCAGTACTTC